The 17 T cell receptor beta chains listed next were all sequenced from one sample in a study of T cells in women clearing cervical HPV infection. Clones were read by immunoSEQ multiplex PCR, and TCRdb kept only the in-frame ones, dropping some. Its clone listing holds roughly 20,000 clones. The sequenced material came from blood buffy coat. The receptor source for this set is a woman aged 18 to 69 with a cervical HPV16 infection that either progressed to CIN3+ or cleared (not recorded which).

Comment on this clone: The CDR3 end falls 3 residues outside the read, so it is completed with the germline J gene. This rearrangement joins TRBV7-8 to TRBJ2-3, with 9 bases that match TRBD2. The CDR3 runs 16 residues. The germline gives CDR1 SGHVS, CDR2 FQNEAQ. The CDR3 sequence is CASSPSGVFSNQPQYF. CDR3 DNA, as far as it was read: TGTGCCAGCAGCCCTAGCGGGGTTTTTAGCAATCAGCCG.

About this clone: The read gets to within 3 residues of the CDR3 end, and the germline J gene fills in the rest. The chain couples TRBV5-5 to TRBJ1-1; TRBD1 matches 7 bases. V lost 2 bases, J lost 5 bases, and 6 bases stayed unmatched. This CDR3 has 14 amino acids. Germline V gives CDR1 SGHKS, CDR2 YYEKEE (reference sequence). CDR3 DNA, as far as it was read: TGTGCCAGCAGCTTCCAGGGGGGAAGGACTGAA. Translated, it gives CASSFQGGRTE. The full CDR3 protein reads CASSFQGGRTEAFF. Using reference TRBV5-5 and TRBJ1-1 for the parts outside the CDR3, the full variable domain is DAGVTQSPTHLIKTRGQQVTLRCSPISGHKSVSWYQQVLGQGPQFIFQYYEKEERGRGNFPDRFSARQFPNYSSELNVNALLLGDSALYLCASSFQGGRTEAFFGQGTRLTVV.

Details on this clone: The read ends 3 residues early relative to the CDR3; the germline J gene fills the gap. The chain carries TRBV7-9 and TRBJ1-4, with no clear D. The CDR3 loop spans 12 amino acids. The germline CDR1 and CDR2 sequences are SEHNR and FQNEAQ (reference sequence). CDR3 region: CASSSQGSPLFF. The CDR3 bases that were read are TGTGCCAGCAGCTCCCAAGGGTCACCA.

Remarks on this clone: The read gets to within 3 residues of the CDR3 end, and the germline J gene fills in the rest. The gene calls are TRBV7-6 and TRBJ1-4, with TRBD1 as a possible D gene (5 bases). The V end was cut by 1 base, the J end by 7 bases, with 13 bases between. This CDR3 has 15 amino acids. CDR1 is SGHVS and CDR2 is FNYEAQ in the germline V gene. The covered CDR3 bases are TGTGCCAGCAGCTTAGGGGACTTATTAGGTGAAAAA. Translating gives CASSLGDLLGEK. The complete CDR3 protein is CASSLGDLLGEKLFF.

The sequenced part of the CDR3 DNA is TGTGCCAGCTCGAGGACAGGCCCCACTCAAGAGACC. This gives the protein CASSRTGPTQET. The entire CDR3 is CASSRTGPTQETQYF. The chain combines TRBV18 with TRBJ2-5; 7 bases are shared with TRBD1. The sequence runs out 3 residues before the end of the CDR3; the remainder is reconstructed from the germline J gene. CDR1 and CDR2 (germline): KGHSH, LQKENI. V was pared by 6 bases and J by 2 bases, with 9 bases of the junction left unmatched. CDR3 length equals 15 residues. The variable domain in full, with the rest retrieved from reference TRBV18 and TRBJ2-5, is NAGVMQNPRHLVRRRGQEARLRCSPMKGHSHVYWYRQLPEEGLKFMVYLQKENIIDESGMPKERFSAEFPKEGPSILRIQQVVRGDSAAYFCASSRTGPTQETQYFGPGTRLLVL.

The covered CDR3 bases are TGTGCCAGCTTCAGGCCTTCCAATGAC. The encoded protein is CASFRPSND. In full, the CDR3 is CASFRPSNDYTF. This sequence joins TRBV7-6 and TRBJ1-2; D remains ambiguous. The DNA ends 3 residues before the CDR3 does, and the rest of the CDR3 is filled in from the germline J gene. Germline loops: CDR1 SGHVS, CDR2 FNYEAQ. The CDR3 loop spans 12 amino acids.

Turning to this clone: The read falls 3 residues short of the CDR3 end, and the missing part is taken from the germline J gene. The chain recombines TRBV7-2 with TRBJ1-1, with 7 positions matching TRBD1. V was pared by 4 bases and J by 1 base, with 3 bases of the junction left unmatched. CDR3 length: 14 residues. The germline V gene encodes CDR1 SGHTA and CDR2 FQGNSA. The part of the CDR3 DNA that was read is TGTGCCAGCAGCTCGACAGGGCCGAACACTGAA. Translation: CASSSTGPNTE. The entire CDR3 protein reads CASSSTGPNTEAFF.

The CDR3 is CASSLVRTDTEAFF. Partial CDR3 DNA: TGCGCCAGCAGCTTGGTTAGGACAGACACTGAA. The genes are TRBV5-1 and TRBJ1-1; TRBD1 might be the D (6 bases). From the germline J gene comes the end of the CDR3, since the read stops 3 residues before it. V was cut by 0 bases and J by 3 bases, with 9 bases left in between. Germline values: CDR1 SGHRS, CDR2 YFSETQ. This CDR3 contains 14 residues. Based on the CDR3 plus reference TRBV5-1 and TRBJ1-1, the full variable domain is KAGVTQTPRYLIKTRGQQVTLSCSPISGHRSVSWYQQTPGQGLQFLFEYFSETQRNKGNFPGRFSGRQFSNSRSEMNVSTLELGDSALYLCASSLVRTDTEAFFGQGTRLTVV.

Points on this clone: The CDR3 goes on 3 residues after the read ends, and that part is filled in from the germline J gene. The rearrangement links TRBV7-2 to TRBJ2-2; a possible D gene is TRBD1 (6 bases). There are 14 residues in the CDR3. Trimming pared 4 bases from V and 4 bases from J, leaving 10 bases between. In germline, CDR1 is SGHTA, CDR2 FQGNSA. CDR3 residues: CASSWGQVTGELFF. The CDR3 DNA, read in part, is TGTGCCAGCAGCTGGGGGCAGGTCACCGGGGAG.

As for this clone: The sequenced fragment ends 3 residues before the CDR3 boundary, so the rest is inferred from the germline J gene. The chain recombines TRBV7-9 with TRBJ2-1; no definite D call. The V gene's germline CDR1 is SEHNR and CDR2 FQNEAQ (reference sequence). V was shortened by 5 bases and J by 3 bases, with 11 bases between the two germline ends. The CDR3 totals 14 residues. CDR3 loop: CASSTVGFYNEQFF. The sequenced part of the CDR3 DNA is TGTGCCAGCAGCACCGTCGGGTTCTACAATGAG. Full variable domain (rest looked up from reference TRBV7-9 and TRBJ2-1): DTGVSQNPRHKITKRGQNVTFRCDPISEHNRLYWYRQTLGQGPEFLTYFQNEAQLEKSRLLSDRFSAERPKGSFSTLEIQRTEQGDSAMYLCASSTVGFYNEQFFGPGTRLTVL.

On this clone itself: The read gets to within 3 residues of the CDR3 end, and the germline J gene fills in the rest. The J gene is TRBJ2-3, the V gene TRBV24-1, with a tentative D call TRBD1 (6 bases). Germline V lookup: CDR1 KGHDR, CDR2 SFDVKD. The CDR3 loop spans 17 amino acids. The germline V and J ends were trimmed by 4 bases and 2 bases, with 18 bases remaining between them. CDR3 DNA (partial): TGTGCCACCAGTGAGCAGTACAGGGAAGCACTCACAGATACG. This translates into CATSEQYREALTDT. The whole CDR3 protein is CATSEQYREALTDTQYF.

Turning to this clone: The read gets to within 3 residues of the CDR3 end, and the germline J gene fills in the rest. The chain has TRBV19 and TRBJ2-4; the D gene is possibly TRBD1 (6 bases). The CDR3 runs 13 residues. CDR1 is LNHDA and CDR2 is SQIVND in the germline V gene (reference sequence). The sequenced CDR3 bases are TGTGCCAGTCAGGGGCTTGACGGCTTTGGT. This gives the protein CASQGLDGFG. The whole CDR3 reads CASQGLDGFGQYF.

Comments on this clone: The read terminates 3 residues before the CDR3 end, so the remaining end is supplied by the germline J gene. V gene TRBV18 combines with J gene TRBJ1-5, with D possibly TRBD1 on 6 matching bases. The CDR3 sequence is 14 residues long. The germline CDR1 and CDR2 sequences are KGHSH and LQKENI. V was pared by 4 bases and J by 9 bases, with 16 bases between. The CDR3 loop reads CASSRGQLEGPQHF. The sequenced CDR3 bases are TGTGCCAGCTCACGTGGACAGCTCGAGGGGCCC.

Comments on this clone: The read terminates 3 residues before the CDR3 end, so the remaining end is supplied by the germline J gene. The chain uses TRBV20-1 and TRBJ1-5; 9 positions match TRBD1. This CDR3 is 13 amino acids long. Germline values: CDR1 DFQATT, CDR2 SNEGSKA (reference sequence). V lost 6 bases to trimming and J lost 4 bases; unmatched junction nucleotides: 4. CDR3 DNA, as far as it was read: TGCAGTGCCTCCGGGACAGGGAATCAGCCC. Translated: CSASGTGNQP. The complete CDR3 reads CSASGTGNQPQHF.

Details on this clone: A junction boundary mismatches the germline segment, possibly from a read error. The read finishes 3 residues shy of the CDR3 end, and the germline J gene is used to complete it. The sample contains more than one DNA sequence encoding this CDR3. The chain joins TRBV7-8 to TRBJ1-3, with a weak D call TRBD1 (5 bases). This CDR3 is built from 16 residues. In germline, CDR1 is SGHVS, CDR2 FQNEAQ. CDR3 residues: CASSLAQGLSGNTIYF. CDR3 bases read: TGTGCCAGCAGCTTAGCCCAGGGCCTCTCTGGAAACACA.

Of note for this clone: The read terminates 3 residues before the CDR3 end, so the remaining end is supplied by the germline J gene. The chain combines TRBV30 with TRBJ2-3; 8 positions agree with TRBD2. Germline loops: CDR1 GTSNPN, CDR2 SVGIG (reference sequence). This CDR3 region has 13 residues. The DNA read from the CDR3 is TGTGCCTGGAGTGGGGCGGGGGGAGAGACG. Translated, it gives CAWSGAGGET. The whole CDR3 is CAWSGAGGETQYF. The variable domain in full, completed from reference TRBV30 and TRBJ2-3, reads SQTIHQWPATLVQPVGSPLSLECTVEGTSNPNLYWYRQAAGRGLQLLFYSVGIGQISSEVPQNLSASRPQDRQFILSSKKLLLSDSGFYLCAWSGAGGETQYFGPGTRLTVL.

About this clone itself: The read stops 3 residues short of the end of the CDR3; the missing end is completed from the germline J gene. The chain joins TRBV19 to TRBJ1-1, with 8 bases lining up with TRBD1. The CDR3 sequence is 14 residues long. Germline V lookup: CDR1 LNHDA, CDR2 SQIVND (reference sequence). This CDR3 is CASSIEGQENEAFF. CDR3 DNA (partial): TGTGCCAGTAGTATTGAGGGACAGGAAAATGAG.